This T cell receptor (beta chain) comes out of a study of cytomegalovirus exposure and HLA in healthy donors. Study background: A subsequent analysis stated that the 95 to 150 validation repertoires were run on the same platform as the approximately 700 first-cohort repertoires. Whole-study findings and limits: CMV antigen specificity of three CMV-associated chains was confirmed in vitro. The study designated 150 to 200 TCR beta chains cytomegalovirus-associated. Subsequent analysis of the approximately 110 validation repertoires found a tendency for first-cohort TCR clusters to co-occur.

Of note for this clone: Its antigen is not identified.

Sequencing used immunoSEQ multiplex PCR; TCRdb keeps in-frame clones, though not all of them. The data hold 130,000 to 150,000 clones, with 85% to 90% observed a single time. The length of the CDR3 is 12 residues. Germline lookup yields CDR1 SEHNR and CDR2 FQNEAQ (reference sequence). Trimming took off 3 bases at V and 3 bases at J, with 2 bases between the two ends. The receptor comes from a man aged 18 to 30 in good health and CMV-seronegative. This chain uses TRBV7-9 with TRBJ1-4; D is unclear. Sequencing was carried out using PBMCs. The CDR3 sequence is CASSFANEKLFF. For the CDR3, the DNA is TGTGCCAGCAGCTTCGCTAATGAAAAACTGTTTTTT.